Listed below are T cell receptor beta chains from one sample, sequenced in a study of T cell changes during pregnancy in multiple sclerosis. TCRdb's table, derived via immunoSEQ multiplex PCR, lists solely in-frame clones and lacks some. The sample shows about 70,000 clones, about 92% of them seen only once. The sequenced sample was CD8+ T cells from peripheral blood mononuclear cells, obtained in the third trimester of pregnancy. The receptor source for this set is a female donor in good health, enrolled as a control in a pregnancy study. Each CDR3 is given with its conserved first and last residue. D genes are given only for firm matches. The size field is filled for only some rows; it gives once, few, many or a size class.

CDR3 length | D gene | J gene | V gene | clone size | CDR3 protein | CDR3 DNA
16 | . | TRBJ2-7 | TRBV11-2 | . | CASSSRGAGYNYEQYF | TGTGCCAGCAGCTCTCGGGGGGCGGGATACAACTACGAGCAGTACTTC
14 | . | TRBJ2-5 | TRBV7-9 | . | CASSLRDSDQTQYF | TGTGCCAGCAGCCTCCGGGACTCCGACCAGACCCAGTACTTC
17 | . | TRBJ2-1 | TRBV7-3 | . | CASSLSVGPSGNNEQFF | TGTGCCAGCAGCTTAAGCGTGGGGCCTTCAGGGAACAATGAGCAGTTCTTC
12 | TRBD1 | TRBJ2-7 | TRBV7-9 | . | CASSGQGDEQYF | TGTGCCAGCAGCGGACAGGGGGACGAGCAGTACTTC
15 | TRBD2 | TRBJ2-7 | TRBV25-1 | . | CASSHASGAEYEQYF | TGTGCCAGCAGTCACGCTAGCGGGGCAGAATACGAGCAGTACTTC
15 | TRBD2 | TRBJ2-3 | TRBV18 | . | CASSPAGSGGDTQYF | TGTGCCAGCTCACCTGCAGGGTCGGGAGGAGATACGCAGTATTTT
15 | . | TRBJ1-2 | TRBV7-9 | . | CASSAVGPLTYGYTF | TGTGCCAGCAGCGCCGTTGGGCCGCTAACCTATGGCTACACCTTC
14 | . | TRBJ2-1 | TRBV14 | . | CASSQEAAYNEQFF | TGTGCCAGCAGCCAAGAGGCAGCCTACAATGAGCAGTTCTTC
13 | TRBD1 | TRBJ2-7 | TRBV16 | once | CASSPGTDYEQYF | TGTGCCAGCTCGCCCGGGACAGACTACGAGCAGTACTTC
15 | . | TRBJ1-4 | TRBV7-6 | . | CASSLEGGVGEKLFF | TGTGCCAGCAGCTTAGAGGGGGGGGTTGGTGAAAAACTGTTTTTT
15 | . | TRBJ1-1 | TRBV5-1 | . | CASSPGTGRYTEAFF | TGCGCCAGCAGCCCAGGAACGGGGAGGTACACTGAAGCTTTCTTT
16 | . | TRBJ1-1 | TRBV2 | . | CASTLGREQGRTEAFF | TGTGCCAGCACTCTGGGTCGTGAACAGGGAAGAACTGAAGCTTTCTTT
14 | TRBD1 | TRBJ2-7 | TRBV27 | . | CASSFGTGSGEQYF | TGTGCCAGCAGTTTTGGGACAGGGTCCGGCGAGCAGTACTTC
15 | TRBD1 | TRBJ1-3 | TRBV29-1 | once | CSVDGQGASGNTIYF | TGCAGCGTGGACGGACAGGGGGCCTCTGGAAACACCATATATTTT
16 | . | TRBJ2-5 | TRBV5-1 | . | CASSLAARGSQETQYF | TGCGCCAGCAGCTTGGCTGCGCGGGGAAGTCAAGAGACCCAGTACTTC
15 | TRBD1 | TRBJ1-2 | TRBV6-4 | . | CASSAESTGAYGYTF | TGTGCCAGCAGTGCCGAATCAACAGGGGCCTATGGCTACACCTTC
13 | . | TRBJ1-1 | TRBV4-1 | . | CASSQGQGTEAFF | TGCGCCAGCAGCCAGGGGCAGGGCACTGAAGCTTTCTTT
16 | . | TRBJ1-1 | TRBV5-6 | . | CASSSGWDPENTEAFF | TGTGCCAGCAGCTCAGGGTGGGATCCGGAGAACACTGAAGCTTTCTTT
11 | . | TRBJ2-5 | TRBV27 | . | CASSFLETQYF | TGTGCCAGCAGTTTCTTAGAGACCCAGTACTTC
16 | . | TRBJ1-1 | TRBV4-3 | . | CASSQGAARLNTEAFF | TGCGCCAGCAGCCAGGGGGCCGCGAGGCTGAACACTGAAGCTTTCTTT
22 | TRBD2 | TRBJ2-1 | TRBV5-1 | . | CASSESGLAGGPYASSYNEQFF | TGCGCCAGCAGCGAAAGTGGACTAGCGGGGGGTCCCTATGCAAGCTCCTACAATGAGCAGTTCTTC
14 | TRBD1 | TRBJ2-7 | TRBV4-2 | . | CASSQGDRSYEQYF | TGTGCCAGCAGCCAAGGGGACAGGTCCTACGAGCAGTACTTC
13 | . | TRBJ1-2 | TRBV4-1 | . | CASSQDSAYGYTF | TGCGCCAGCAGCCAGGACAGCGCCTATGGCTACACCTTC
16 | TRBD2 | TRBJ2-5 | TRBV4-2 | once | CASSQSLSGGAETQYF | TGTGCCAGCAGCCAATCCCTTAGCGGGGGGGCAGAGACCCAGTACTTC
13 | . | TRBJ1-6 | TRBV19 | . | CATWGRGNSPLHF | TGTGCCACCTGGGGCAGGGGTAATTCACCCCTCCACTTT
14 | TRBD1 | TRBJ1-5 | TRBV25-1 | once | CASSVGTASQPQHF | TGTGCCAGCAGTGTCGGGACAGCAAGTCAGCCCCAGCATTTT
15 | . | TRBJ1-2 | TRBV27 | . | CASSLSEGWSYGYTF | TGTGCCAGCAGTTTATCGGAGGGTTGGAGCTATGGCTACACCTTC
12 | TRBD1 | TRBJ1-2 | TRBV29-1 | . | CSVYDRDYGYTF | TGCAGCGTTTATGACAGGGACTATGGCTACACCTTC
15 | . | TRBJ1-2 | TRBV10-3 | . | CAISEMDGGNYGYTF | TGTGCCATCAGTGAGATGGATGGAGGGAACTATGGCTACACCTTC
14 | TRBD1 | TRBJ2-1 | TRBV29-1 | . | CSVGQVRGNNEQFF | TGCAGCGTCGGACAGGTCCGCGGTAACAATGAGCAGTTCTTC
14 | TRBD1 | TRBJ1-3 | TRBV5-4 | . | CASSWGTARNTIYF | TGTGCCAGCAGCTGGGGGACAGCTAGAAACACCATATATTTT
13 | TRBD1 | TRBJ2-1 | TRBV6-5 | once | CASRTGPYNEQFF | TGTGCCAGTCGGACAGGGCCCTACAATGAGCAGTTCTTC
13 | TRBD1 | TRBJ1-1 | TRBV4-1 | . | CASSQKTGGEAFF | TGCGCCAGCAGCCAAAAGACAGGGGGTGAAGCTTTCTTT
12 | . | TRBJ1-2 | TRBV7-9 | . | CASSLRGYGYTF | TGTGCCAGCAGCCTCCGGGGCTATGGCTACACCTTC
17 | . | TRBJ2-2 | TRBV4-3 | . | CASSQDLKSGWPGELFF | TGCGCCAGCAGCCAAGATTTAAAGAGCGGGTGGCCCGGGGAGCTGTTTTTT
16 | TRBD2 | TRBJ2-1 | TRBV9 | . | CASSTQGGGDYNEQFF | TGTGCCAGCAGCACCCAGGGCGGGGGGGACTACAATGAGCAGTTCTTC